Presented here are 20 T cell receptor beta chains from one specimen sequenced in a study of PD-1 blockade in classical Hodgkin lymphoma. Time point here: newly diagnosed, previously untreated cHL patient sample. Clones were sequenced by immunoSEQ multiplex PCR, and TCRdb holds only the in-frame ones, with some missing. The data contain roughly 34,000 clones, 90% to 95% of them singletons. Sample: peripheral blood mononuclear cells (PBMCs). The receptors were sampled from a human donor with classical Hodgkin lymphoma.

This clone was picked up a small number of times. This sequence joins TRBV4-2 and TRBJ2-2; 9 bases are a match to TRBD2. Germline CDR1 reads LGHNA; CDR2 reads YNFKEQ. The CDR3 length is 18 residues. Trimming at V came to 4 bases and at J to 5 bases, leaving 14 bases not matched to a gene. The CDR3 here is CASSPGRGGAGRTGELFF. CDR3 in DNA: TGTGCCAGCAGCCCAGGTCGCGGGGGGGCCGGGAGAACCGGGGAGCTGTTTTTT.

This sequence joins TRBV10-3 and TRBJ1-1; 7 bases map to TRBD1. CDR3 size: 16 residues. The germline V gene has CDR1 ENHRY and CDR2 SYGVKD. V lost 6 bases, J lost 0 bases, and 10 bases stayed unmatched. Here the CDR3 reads CAIRIGQGVMNTEAFF. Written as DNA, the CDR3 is TGTGCCATCAGGATCGGTCAGGGGGTAATGAACACTGAAGCTTTCTTT.

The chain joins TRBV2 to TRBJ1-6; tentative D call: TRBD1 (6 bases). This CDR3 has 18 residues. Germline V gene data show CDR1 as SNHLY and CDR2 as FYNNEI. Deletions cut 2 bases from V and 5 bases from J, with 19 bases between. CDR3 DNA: TGTGCCAGCAGTGAATGGGTCGTGGGGGGCGAGAATAATTCACCCCTCCACTTT. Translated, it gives CASSEWVVGGENNSPLHF.

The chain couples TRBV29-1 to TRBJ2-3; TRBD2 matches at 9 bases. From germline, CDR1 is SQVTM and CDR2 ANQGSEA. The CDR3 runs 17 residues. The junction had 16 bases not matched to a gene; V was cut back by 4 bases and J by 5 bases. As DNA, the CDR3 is TGCAGCGTTGGGTCCGAGGACATAGCGGGAGAGGAAGATACGCAGTATTTT. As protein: CSVGSEDIAGEEDTQYF.

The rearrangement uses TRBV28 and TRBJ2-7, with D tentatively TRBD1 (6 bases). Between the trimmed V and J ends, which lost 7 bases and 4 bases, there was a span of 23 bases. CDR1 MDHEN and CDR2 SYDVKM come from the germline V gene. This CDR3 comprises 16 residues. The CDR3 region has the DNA TGTGCCAGCATTCCCCATCCGGGGACACCCCGGTACGAGCAGTACTTC. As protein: CASIPHPGTPRYEQYF.

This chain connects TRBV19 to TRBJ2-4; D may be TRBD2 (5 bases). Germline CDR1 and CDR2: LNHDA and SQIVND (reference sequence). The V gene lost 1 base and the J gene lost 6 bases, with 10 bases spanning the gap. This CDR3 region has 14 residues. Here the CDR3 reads CASSIGVEVNIQYF. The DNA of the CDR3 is TGTGCCAGTAGTATAGGTGTGGAGGTAAACATTCAGTACTTC.

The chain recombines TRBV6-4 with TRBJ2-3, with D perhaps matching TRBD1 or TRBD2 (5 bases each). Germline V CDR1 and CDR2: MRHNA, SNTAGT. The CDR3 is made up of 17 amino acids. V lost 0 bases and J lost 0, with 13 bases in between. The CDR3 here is CASSDSALGDSTDTQYF. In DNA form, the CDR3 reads TGTGCCAGCAGTGACTCAGCACTGGGGGATAGCACAGATACGCAGTATTTT.

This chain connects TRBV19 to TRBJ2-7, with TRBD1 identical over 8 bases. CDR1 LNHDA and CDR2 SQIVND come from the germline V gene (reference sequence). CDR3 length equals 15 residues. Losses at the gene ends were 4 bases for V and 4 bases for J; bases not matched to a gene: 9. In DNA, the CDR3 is TGTGCCAGTAGTACTGGACAGGGAAGATTATACGAGCAGTACTTC. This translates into CASSTGQGRLYEQYF.

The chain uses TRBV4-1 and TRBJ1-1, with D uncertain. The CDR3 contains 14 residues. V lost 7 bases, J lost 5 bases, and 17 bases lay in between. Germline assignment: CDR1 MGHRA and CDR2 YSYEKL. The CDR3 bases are TGCGCCAGCACCACCTCCTTGGTCAAAACTGAAGCTTTCTTT. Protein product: CASTTSLVKTEAFF.

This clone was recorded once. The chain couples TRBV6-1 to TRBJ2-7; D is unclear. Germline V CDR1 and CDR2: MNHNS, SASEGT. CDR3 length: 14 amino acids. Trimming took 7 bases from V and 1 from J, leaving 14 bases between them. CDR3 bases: TGTGCCAGCACACGGCAGCGAGCATCCTACGAGCAGTACTTC. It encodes CASTRQRASYEQYF.

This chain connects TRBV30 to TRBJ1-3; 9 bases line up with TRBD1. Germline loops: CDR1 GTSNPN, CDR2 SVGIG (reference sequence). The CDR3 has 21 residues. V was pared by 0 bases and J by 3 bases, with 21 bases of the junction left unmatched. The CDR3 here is CAWSVWLSGTGSLGLGNTIYF. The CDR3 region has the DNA TGTGCCTGGAGTGTCTGGTTGTCCGGGACAGGGAGTCTGGGACTTGGAAACACCATATATTTT.

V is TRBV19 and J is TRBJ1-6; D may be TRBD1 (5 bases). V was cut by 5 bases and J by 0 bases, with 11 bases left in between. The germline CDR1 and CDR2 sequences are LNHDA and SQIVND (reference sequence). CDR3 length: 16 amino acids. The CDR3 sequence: CASSRQGSSYNSPLHF. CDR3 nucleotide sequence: TGTGCCAGTAGTCGCCAGGGCAGCTCCTATAATTCACCCCTCCACTTT.

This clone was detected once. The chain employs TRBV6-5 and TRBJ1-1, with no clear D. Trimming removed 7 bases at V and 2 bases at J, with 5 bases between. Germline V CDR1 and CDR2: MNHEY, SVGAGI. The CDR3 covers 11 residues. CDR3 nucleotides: TGTGCCAGCATAGCTAACACTGAAGCTTTCTTT. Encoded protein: CASIANTEAFF.

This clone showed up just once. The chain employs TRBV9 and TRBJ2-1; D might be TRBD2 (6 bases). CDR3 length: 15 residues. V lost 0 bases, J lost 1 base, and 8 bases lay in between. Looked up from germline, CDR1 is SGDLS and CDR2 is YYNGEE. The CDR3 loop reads CASSVGGNSYNEQFF. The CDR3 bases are TGTGCCAGCAGCGTAGGCGGGAATTCCTACAATGAGCAGTTCTTC. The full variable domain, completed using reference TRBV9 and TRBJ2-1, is DSGVTQTPKHLITATGQRVTLRCSPRSGDLSVYWYQQSLDQGLQFLIQYYNGEERAKGNILERFSAQQFPDLHSELNLSSLELGDSALYFCASSVGGNSYNEQFFGPGTRLTVL.

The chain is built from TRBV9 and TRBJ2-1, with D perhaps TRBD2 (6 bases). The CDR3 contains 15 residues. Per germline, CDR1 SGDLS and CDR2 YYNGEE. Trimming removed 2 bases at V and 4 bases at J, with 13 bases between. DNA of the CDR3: TGTGCCAGCAGCGTTTGGGAGGTTGGGTACAATGAGCAGTTCTTC. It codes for CASSVWEVGYNEQFF.

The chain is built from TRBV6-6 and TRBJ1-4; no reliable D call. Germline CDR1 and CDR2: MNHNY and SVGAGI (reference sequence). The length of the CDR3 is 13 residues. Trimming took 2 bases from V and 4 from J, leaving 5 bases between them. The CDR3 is CASSYAGNEKLFF. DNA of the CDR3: TGTGCCAGCAGTTACGCCGGTAATGAAAAACTGTTTTTT.

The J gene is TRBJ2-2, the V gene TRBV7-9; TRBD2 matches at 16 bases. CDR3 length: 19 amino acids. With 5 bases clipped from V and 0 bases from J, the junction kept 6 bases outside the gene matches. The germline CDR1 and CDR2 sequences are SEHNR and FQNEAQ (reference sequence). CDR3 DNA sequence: TGTGCCAGCAGCCCAACGGGACTAGCGGGAGGGCCGAACACCGGGGAGCTGTTTTTT. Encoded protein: CASSPTGLAGGPNTGELFF.

CDR3 sequence reads: CASSIKGTHYNEQFF. DNA for the CDR3: TGTGCCAGTAGTATCAAAGGGACCCACTACAATGAGCAGTTCTTC. V gene TRBV19 combines with J gene TRBJ2-1; D may match TRBD1 or TRBD2 (5 bases each). From germline, CDR1 is LNHDA and CDR2 SQIVND (reference sequence). V was trimmed by 3 bases and J by 3 bases, leaving 12 bases between them. The CDR3 is made up of 15 amino acids.

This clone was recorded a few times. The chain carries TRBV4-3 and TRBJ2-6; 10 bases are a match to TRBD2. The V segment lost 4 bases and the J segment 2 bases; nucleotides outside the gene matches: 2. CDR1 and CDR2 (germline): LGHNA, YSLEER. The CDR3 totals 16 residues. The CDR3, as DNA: TGCGCCAGCAGCCGCACTAGCGGGGCTGGGGCCAACGTCCTGACTTTC. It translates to CASSRTSGAGANVLTF.

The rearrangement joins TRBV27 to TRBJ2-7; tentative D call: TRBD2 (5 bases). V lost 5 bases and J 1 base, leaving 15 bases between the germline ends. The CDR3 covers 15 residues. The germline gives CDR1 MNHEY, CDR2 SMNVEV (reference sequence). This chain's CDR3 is CASSLTRSPSYEQYF. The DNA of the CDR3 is TGTGCCAGCAGTCTCACTAGGAGCCCTTCCTACGAGCAGTACTTC.